Sequencing of this TCR beta chain was carried out in a study of T cell changes during pregnancy in multiple sclerosis. From germline, CDR1 is SEHNR and CDR2 FQNEAQ (reference sequence). Trimming at V came to 0 bases and at J to 1 base, leaving 7 bases not matched to a gene. CDR3 length: 17 residues. The assay was immunoSEQ multiplex PCR, and TCRdb's table has in-frame clones only and misses some. The table includes 40,000 to 60,000 clones, just under 95% detected once. The sequence was collected from a female donor with multiple sclerosis, enrolled in a pregnancy study. The sequencing here drew on CD8+ T cells from peripheral blood mononuclear cells, taken in the first trimester of pregnancy. The rearrangement links TRBV7-9 to TRBJ1-2; 8 nucleotides line up with TRBD1. The CDR3 sequence: CASSLAGNRGINYGYTF. The CDR3 DNA reads TGTGCCAGCAGCTTAGCGGGGAACAGGGGGATTAACTATGGCTACACCTTC.